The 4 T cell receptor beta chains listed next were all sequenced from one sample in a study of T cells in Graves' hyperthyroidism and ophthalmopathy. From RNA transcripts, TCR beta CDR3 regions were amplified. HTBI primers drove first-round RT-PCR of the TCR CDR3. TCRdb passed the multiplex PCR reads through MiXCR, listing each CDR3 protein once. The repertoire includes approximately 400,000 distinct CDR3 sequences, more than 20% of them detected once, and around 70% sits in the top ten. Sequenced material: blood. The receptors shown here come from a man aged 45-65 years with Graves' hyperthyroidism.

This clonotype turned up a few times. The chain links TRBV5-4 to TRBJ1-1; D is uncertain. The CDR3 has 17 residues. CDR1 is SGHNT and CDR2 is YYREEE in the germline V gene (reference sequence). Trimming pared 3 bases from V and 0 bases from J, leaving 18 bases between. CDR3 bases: TGTGCCAGCAGCTCCCCCGTCGGAGGGCTCATGAACACTGAAGCTTTCTTT. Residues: CASSSPVGGLMNTEAFF.

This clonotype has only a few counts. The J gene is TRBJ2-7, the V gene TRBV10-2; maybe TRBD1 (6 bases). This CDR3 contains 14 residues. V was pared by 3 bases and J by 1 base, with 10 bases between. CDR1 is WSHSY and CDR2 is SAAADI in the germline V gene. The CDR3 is CASSENRVSYEQYF. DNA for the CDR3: TGCGCCAGCAGTGAAAACAGGGTGTCCTACGAGCAGTACTTC.

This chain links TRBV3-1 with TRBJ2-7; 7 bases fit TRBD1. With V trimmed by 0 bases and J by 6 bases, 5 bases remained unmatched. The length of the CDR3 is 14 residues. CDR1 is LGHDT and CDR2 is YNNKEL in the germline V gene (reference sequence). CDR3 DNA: TGTGCCAGCAGCCAAGAGACAGGGATGAGCGAGCAGTACTTC. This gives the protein CASSQETGMSEQYF.

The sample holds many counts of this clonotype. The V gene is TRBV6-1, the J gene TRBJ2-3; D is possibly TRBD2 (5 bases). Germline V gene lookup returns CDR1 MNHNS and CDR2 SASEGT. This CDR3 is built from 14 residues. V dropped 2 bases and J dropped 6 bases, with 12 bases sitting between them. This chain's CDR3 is CASSERGLHDTQYF. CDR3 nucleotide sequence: TGTGCCAGCAGTGAACGCGGACTTCACGATACGCAGTATTTT.